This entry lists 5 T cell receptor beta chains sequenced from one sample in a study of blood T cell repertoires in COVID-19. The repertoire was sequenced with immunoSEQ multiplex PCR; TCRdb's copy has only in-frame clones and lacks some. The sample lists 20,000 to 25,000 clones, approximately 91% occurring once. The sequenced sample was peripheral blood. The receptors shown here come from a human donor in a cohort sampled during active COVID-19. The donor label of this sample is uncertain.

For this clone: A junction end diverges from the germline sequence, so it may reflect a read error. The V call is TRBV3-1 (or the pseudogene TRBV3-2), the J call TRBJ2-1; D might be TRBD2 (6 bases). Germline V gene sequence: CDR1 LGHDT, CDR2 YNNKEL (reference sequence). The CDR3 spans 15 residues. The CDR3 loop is CASSLSGTDYSEQFF. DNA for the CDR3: TGTGCCAGCAGCCTCTCCGGGACGGACTACAGTGAGCAGTTCTTC.

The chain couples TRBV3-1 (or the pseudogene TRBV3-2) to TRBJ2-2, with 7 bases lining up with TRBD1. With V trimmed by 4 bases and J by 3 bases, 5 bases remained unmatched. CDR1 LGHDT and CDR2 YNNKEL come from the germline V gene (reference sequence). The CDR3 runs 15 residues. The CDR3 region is CASSPRTGYTGELFF. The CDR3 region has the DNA TGTGCCAGCAGCCCCCGGACAGGCTACACCGGGGAGCTGTTTTTT.

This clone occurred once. The CDR3 here is CASSYSGDGYTF. CDR3 coding DNA: TGTGCCAGCAGTTACTCAGGGGATGGCTACACCTTC. J is TRBJ1-2 and V is TRBV6-6, with a weak D call TRBD1 (5 bases). The germline CDR1 and CDR2 sequences are MNHNY and SVGAGI (reference sequence). V gave up 0 bases and J gave up 6 bases, with 5 bases separating them. The CDR3 length is 12 residues.

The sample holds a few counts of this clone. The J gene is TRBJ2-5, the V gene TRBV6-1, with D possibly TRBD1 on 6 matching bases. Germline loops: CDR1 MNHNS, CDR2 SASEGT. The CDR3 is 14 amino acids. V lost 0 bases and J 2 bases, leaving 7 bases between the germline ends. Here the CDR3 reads CASSEATGQETQYF. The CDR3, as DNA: TGTGCCAGCAGTGAAGCGACAGGACAAGAGACCCAGTACTTC.

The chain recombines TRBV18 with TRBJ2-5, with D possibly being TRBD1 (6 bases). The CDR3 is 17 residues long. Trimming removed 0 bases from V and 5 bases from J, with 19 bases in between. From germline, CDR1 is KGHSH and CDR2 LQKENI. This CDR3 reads CASSPPIGTSGRETQYF. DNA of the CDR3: TGTGCCAGCTCACCACCGATCGGGACAAGCGGTAGGGAGACCCAGTACTTC.